The rows below give T cell receptor beta chains drawn from one sample of a study of beta chain features in type 1 diabetes. TCRdb keeps only in-frame clones here, not all; method: immunoSEQ multiplex PCR. The sample has about 130,000 clones; about 10% are singletons. Specimen: central memory CD4+ T cells from blood. The receptors were sampled from a man aged 30 to 45 with type 1 diabetes. Each CDR3 is given with its conserved first and last residue. A D gene is named only where the DNA matches it firmly. Only some rows state a clone size, as once, few, many or a class for expanded clones.

D | J | size | V | DNA | CDR3
TRBD2 | TRBJ2-5 | few | TRBV9 | TGTGCCAGCAGCAAAGCTAGCGGGGAAGTGACCCAGTACTTC | CASSKASGEVTQYF
TRBD2 | TRBJ2-3 | once | TRBV7-2 | TGTGCCAGCAGCCCCGCCGCGGGGGGTACAGATACGCAGTATTTT | CASSPAAGGTDTQYF
TRBD2 | TRBJ2-5 | many | TRBV7-3 | TGTGCCAGCAGCTTAAATAGCGGGCAAGAGACCCAGTACTTC | CASSLNSGQETQYF
NA | TRBJ1-1 | few | TRBV30 | TGTGCCTGGAGTTCATGGGGAGGCACTGAAGCTTTCTTT | CAWSSWGGTEAFF
NA | TRBJ1-1 | NA | TRBV6-6 | TGTGCCAGCAGTTACACCTTGCAAGGGGGCACTGAAGCTTTCTTT | CASSYTLQGGTEAFF
TRBD2 | TRBJ2-5 | NA | TRBV29-1 | TGCAGCGTCGCAAGGACTAGCGGGGTCCAAGAGACCCAGTACTTC | CSVARTSGVQETQYF
NA | TRBJ2-1 | many | TRBV29-1 | TGCAGCGTTCGATCCTCTAGGGGGTTTAATGAGCAGTTCTTC | CSVRSSRGFNEQFF
NA | TRBJ2-1 | NA | TRBV5-6 | TGTGCCAGCAGCTTCGACGTCAGGGTGGATGAGCAGTTCTTC | CASSFDVRVDEQFF
NA | TRBJ2-7 | NA | TRBV6-5 | TGTGCCAGCAGTTACGGTCTTACTAGCAATTTCTACGAGCAGTACTTC | CASSYGLTSNFYEQYF
TRBD2 | TRBJ2-7 | NA | TRBV28 | TGTGCCAGCCGCACCGGGGGGGCGAAGCAGTACTTC | CASRTGGAKQYF
NA | TRBJ1-5 | NA | TRBV19 | TGTGCCAGTACCCCGGGGGGAGGACAGCCCCAGCATTTT | CASTPGGGQPQHF
NA | TRBJ2-7 | few | TRBV7-9 | TGTGCCAGCAGACAGAGCTCTGGGGAGCAGTACTTC | CASRQSSGEQYF
NA | TRBJ1-5 | NA | TRBV7-8 | TGTGCCAGCAGCTTGCTTGGTTCGTCGGGGCAGCCCCAGCATTTT | CASSLLGSSGQPQHF
TRBD1 | TRBJ1-6 | few | TRBV10-3 | TGTGCCATCAGCGAACAGGGGAATAATTCACCCCTCCACTTT | CAISEQGNNSPLHF
NA | TRBJ1-6 | once | TRBV29-1 | TGCAGCGCCCTGACAGGTTTCAATTCACCCCTCCACTTT | CSALTGFNSPLHF
TRBD1 | TRBJ2-3 | few | TRBV7-2 | TGTGCCAGCAGCACGGACAGGGGATCAGATACGCAGTATTTT | CASSTDRGSDTQYF
TRBD1 | TRBJ1-2 | NA | TRBV19 | TGTGCCAGTAGTTCCTGGGACAGAAGACACTATGGCTACACCTTC | CASSSWDRRHYGYTF
NA | TRBJ1-2 | few | TRBV7-9 | TGTGCCAGCAGTAGGGGTATCGACAGCTCCGGCTACACCTTC | CASSRGIDSSGYTF
TRBD2 | TRBJ2-3 | NA | TRBV2 | TGTGCCAGCAGACCCGGGACTAGCGGGCTCGGGCCGCAGTATTTT | CASRPGTSGLGPQYF
TRBD2 | TRBJ2-7 | NA | TRBV7-3 | TGTGCCAGCAGCCTAAGCGGGGACGAGCAGTACTTC | CASSLSGDEQYF
TRBD2 | TRBJ2-3 | few | TRBV6-5 | TGTGCCAGCAGTTTCAATAGCGGGGGGGCAGATACGCAGTATTTT | CASSFNSGGADTQYF
NA | TRBJ2-1 | few | TRBV4-2 | TGTGCCAGCAGCCAAGAAGGGGTCCAAAAGCCGAACAATGAGCAGTTCTTC | CASSQEGVQKPNNEQFF
NA | TRBJ1-1 | NA | TRBV18 | TGTGCCAGCTCAACCGGCGGGGCACTGGGGACTGAAGCTTTCTTT | CASSTGGALGTEAFF
NA | TRBJ2-1 | NA | TRBV29-1 | TGCAGCGTTGACAGGGGTTCGGAGCAGTTCTTC | CSVDRGSEQFF
TRBD2 | TRBJ2-3 | few | TRBV7-2 | TGTGCCAGGGGACCTTTAGCGGGGGGTTCCGATACGCAGTATTTT | CARGPLAGGSDTQYF
NA | TRBJ2-3 | many | TRBV5-1 | TGCGCCAGCAGCCCCGGGACTAGCACAGATACGCAGTATTTT | CASSPGTSTDTQYF
TRBD2 | TRBJ2-7 | many | TRBV18 | TGTGCCAGCTCACGCGGGGGTATGGGTAACTACGAGCAGTACTTC | CASSRGGMGNYEQYF
TRBD1 | TRBJ2-1 | NA | TRBV7-2 | TGTGCCAGCAGGTGGGGACAGGGATCCTACAATGAGCAGTTCTTC | CASRWGQGSYNEQFF